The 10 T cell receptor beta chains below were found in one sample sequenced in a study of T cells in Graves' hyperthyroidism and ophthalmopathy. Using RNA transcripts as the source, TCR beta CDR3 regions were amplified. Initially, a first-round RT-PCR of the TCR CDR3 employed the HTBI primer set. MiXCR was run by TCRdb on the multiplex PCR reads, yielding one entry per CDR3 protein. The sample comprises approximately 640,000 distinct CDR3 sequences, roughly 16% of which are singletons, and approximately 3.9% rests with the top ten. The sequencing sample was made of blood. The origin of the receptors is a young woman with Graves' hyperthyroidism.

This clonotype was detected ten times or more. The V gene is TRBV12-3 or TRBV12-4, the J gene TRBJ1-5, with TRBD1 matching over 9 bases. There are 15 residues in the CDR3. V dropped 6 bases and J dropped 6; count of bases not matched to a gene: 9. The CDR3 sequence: CASRFGTGYGQPQHF. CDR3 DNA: TGTGCCAGCAGATTCGGGACAGGGTACGGTCAGCCCCAGCATTTT.

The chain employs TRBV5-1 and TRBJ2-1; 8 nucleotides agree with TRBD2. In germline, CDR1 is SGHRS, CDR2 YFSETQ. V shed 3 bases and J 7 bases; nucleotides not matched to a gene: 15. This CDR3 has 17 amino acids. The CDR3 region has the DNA TGCGCCAGCAGCTGGGGTGCGCGGGAGGTGGGTTGGAATGAGCAGTTCTTC. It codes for CASSWGAREVGWNEQFF.

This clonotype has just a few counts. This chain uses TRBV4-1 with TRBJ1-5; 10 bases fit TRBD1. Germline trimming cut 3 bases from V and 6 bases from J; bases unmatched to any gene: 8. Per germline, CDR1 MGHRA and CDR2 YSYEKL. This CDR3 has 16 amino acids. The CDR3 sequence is CASSQGIRQGAQPQHF. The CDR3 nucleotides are TGCGCCAGCAGCCAGGGTATTAGACAGGGGGCTCAGCCCCAGCATTTT.

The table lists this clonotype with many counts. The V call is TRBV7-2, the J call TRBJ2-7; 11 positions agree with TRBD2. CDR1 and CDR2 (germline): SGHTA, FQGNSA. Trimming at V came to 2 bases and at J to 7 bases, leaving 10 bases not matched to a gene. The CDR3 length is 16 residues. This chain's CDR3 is CASSLILAGGKGEQYF. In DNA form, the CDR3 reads TGTGCCAGCAGCTTAATCCTAGCGGGAGGAAAAGGGGAGCAGTACTTC.

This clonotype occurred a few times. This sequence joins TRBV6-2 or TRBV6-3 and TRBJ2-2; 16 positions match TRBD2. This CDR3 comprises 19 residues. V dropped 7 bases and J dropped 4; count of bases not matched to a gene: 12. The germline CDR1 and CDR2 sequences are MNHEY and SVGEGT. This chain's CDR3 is CASTKAGLAGGPGTGELFF. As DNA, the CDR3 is TGTGCCAGCACTAAAGCGGGACTAGCGGGAGGGCCGGGCACCGGGGAGCTGTTTTTT.

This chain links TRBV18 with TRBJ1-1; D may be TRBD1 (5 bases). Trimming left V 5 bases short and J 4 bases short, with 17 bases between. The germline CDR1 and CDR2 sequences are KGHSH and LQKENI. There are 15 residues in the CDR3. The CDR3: CASSESLPGGTEAFF. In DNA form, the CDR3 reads TGTGCCAGCTCAGAGTCCCTACCCGGGGGCACTGAAGCTTTCTTT.

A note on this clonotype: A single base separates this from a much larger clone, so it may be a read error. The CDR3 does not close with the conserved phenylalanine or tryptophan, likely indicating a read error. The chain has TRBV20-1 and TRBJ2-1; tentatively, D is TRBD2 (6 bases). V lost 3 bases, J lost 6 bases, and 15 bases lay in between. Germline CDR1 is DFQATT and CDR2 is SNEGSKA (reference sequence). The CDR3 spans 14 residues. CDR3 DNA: TGCAGTGCTAGGGCGGGACGTTTTTTCAATGAGCAGTTCCTC. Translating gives CSARAGRFFNEQFL.

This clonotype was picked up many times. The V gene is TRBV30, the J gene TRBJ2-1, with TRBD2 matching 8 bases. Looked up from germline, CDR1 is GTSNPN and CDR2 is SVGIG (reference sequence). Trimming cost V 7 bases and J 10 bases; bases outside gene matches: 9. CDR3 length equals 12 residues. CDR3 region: CASRASGREQFF. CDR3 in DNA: TGTGCCTCGCGGGCTAGCGGGCGGGAGCAGTTCTTC.

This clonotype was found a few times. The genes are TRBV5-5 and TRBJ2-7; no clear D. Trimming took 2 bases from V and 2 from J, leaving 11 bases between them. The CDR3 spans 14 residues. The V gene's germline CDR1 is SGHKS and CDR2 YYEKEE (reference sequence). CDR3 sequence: CASSFWAGAYEQYF. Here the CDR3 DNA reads TGTGCCAGCAGCTTCTGGGCAGGAGCCTACGAGCAGTACTTC.

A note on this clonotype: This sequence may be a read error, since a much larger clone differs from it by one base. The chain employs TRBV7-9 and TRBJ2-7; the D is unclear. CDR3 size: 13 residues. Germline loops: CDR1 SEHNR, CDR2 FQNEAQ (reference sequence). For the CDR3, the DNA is TGTGCCAGCAGCTCCCCTGCCTCCTACGGGCAGTACTTC. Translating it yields CASSSPASYGQYF. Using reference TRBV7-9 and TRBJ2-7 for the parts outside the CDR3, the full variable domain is DTGVSQNPRHKITKRGQNVTFRCDPISEHNRLYWYRQTLGQGPEFLTYFQNEAQLEKSRLLSDRFSAERPKGSFSTLEIQRTEQGDSAMYLCASSSPASYGQYFGPGTRLTVT.